This T cell receptor beta chain was captured by sequencing in a study of cytomegalovirus exposure and HLA in healthy donors. Study-wide results and caveats: A reported reduction in N-insertions relative to the roughly 640-donor mean was seen in an Asian-associated ancestry cluster in a later analysis.

Germline V lookup: CDR1 SGDLS, CDR2 YYNGEE. The V gene lost 4 bases and the J gene lost 2 bases, with 16 bases spanning the gap. CDR3 length: 15 residues. A note on this clone: The antigen remains undetermined.

The PCR contained 60 Vbeta and 13 Jbeta primers. Measured with immunoSEQ multiplex PCR; TCRdb has only the in-frame clones, and not every one. The data show 130,000 to 150,000 clones, 60% to 85% seen once. Every donor was a healthy person donating bone marrow. The source is a man aged 35 to 55 in good health and CMV-seropositive. Sequencing used PBMCs. The V and J genes are TRBV9 and TRBJ2-7; D is possibly TRBD2 (7 bases). CDR3: CASSPRGGVTYEQYF. CDR3 sequence (DNA): TGTGCCAGCAGCCCAAGAGGGGGGGTCACCTACGAGCAGTACTTC.